In its sample, the clone carrying this T cell receptor beta chain was seen a few times. What it recognizes is unknown. TCRdb recomputed calls from the 5' RACE reads with MiXCR, one row per CDR3 protein. The repertoire holds 400,000 to 500,000 distinct CDR3 sequences, approximately 19% seen once, with around a fifth in the top ten. The sample is drawn from a study of T-cell memory formation after mild COVID-19. General study results and limits: Clones shrinking between day 15 and 85 showed a balanced CD4/CD8 split, and those that grew later tilted toward CD4+.

Sequenced input: PBMCs or a T cell subset sorted from them (not recorded which). The source is a man younger than 35 who had mild COVID-19 (a few samples of this study predate the infection). Cell type and time point are not known.

The CDR3, as DNA: TGCAGTGTCCCGAGAAATACGCAGTATTTT. This sequence encodes CSVPRNTQYF. The chain is built from TRBV20-1 and TRBJ2-3; the D is unclear. CDR1 is DFQATT, CDR2 SNEGSKA, per germline (reference sequence). V was cut by 7 bases and J by 7 bases, with 9 bases left in between. CDR3 length: 10 amino acids.